This T cell receptor beta chain was sequenced during a study of molecular identifiers for immune sequencing clone quantification. Overall study context: In replicates, RNA taken from about 20,000 or 100,000 naive CD8 cells was divided five ways, and four portions underwent sequencing.

TCRdb ran MiXCR on the PCR reads and lists one entry per CDR3 protein. The sample contains around 100,000 distinct CDR3 sequences, about a third of which appear only once. The germline V gene has CDR1 SGHAT and CDR2 FQNNGV. V lost 6 bases to trimming and J lost 6 bases; unmatched junction nucleotides: 9. This CDR3 spans 15 amino acids. This clonotype has just a few counts. Construction of naive CD8 libraries employed about 18,000 to 1,000,000 sorted cells together with 10%, 30% or 50% RNA. A CD8+CD4-CCR7+CD45RA+ phenotype served as the sorting definition for naive CD8 T cells. The chain combines TRBV11-2 with TRBJ2-1; 9 bases are shared with TRBD2. This TCR was sampled from a human donor in good health. Some libraries in this study had Jurkat cell RNA spiked in. Sequencing was performed on naive CD8+ T cells from blood, with Jurkat cell RNA spiked in. The subset is: FACS-sorted CD8+CD4-CCR7+CD45RA+ naive T cells. The CDR3 coding sequence is TGTGCCAGCAGTATAGTACTAGCGGGTTTCAATGAGCAGTTCTTC. It yields the protein CASSIVLAGFNEQFF.